The clone carrying this TCR beta chain has just a few counts. Its target is unknown. The data stem from a study of beta chain features in type 1 diabetes. Study-level findings and limits: A possible short-template PCR bias applies equally to patients and controls.

Expressed TCRB transcripts were sequenced after all isolated RNA was converted to cDNA. Measured with immunoSEQ multiplex PCR; TCRdb has only the in-frame clones, and not every one. The data hold around 500,000 clones, with approximately 30% observed a single time. CD4+ naive, central memory, regulatory and stem cell-like memory subsets were isolated by sorting on CD45RO/CCR7/CD25/CD127/CD95/CD27. After removal of 6 bases from V and 9 bases from J, the junction contained 7 bases not matched to a gene. Germline V gene sequence: CDR1 MGHDK, CDR2 SYGVNS. CDR3 length equals 13 residues. The sequenced sample consisted of naive CD4+ T cells from blood. This sequence was found in a man between 18 and 35 years old in good health. The V and J genes are TRBV25-1 and TRBJ2-3; 9 nucleotides align to TRBD2. The CDR3, as DNA: TGTGCCAGCAGGTCTAGCGGGGAGCAGACGCAGTATTTT. This encodes CASRSSGEQTQYF. The whole variable domain, filled in from reference TRBV25-1 and TRBJ2-3, reads EADIYQTPRYLVIGTGKKITLECSQTMGHDKMYWYQQDPGMELHLIHYSYGVNSTEKGDLSSESTVSRIRTEHFPLTLESARPSHTSQYLCASRSSGEQTQYFGPGTRLTVL.